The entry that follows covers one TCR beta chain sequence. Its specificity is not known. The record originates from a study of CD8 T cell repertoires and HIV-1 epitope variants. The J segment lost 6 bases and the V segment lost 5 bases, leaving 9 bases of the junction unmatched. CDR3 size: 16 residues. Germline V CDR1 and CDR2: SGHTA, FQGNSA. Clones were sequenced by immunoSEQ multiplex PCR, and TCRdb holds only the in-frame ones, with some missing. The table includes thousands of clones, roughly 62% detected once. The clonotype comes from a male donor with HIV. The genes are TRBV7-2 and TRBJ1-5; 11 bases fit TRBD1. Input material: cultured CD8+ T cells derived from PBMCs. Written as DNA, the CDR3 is TGTGCCAGCAGCCCCCGGACAGGGGGCGACGGTCAGCCCCAGCATTTT. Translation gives CASSPRTGGDGQPQHF.